This TCR beta chain was found in a study of blood T cell repertoires in COVID-19. Looking at the study overall: The United States, Italy and Spain were the sources of the acute and convalescent COVID-19 samples. From T cells, B-cell-depleted T cells, or PBMCs came the material, which was cDNA or gDNA.

Under the authors' procedure: Reference gene primers were amplified, and this amplification served to estimate nucleated cell counts. Using immunoSEQ multiplex PCR, the repertoire was profiled, and TCRdb retains in-frame clones only, with some absent. V and J calls and clone size are as listed in that table; D and trimming were resolved from the DNA. Of around 300,000 clones in the sample, roughly 90% are singletons; the top ten hold 1%. Germline trimming cut 6 bases from V and 1 base from J; bases unmatched to any gene: 6. Germline V gene data show CDR1 as KGHSH and CDR2 as LQKENI. This CDR3 has 16 residues.

The source of this sequence is a woman aged 25-40 years who had recovered from COVID-19. The V call is TRBV18, the J call TRBJ2-5, with 12 bases lining up with TRBD2. The specimen sequenced was PBMCs or T cells enriched from blood (not recorded which). DNA for the CDR3: TGTGCCAGCTCGCAAACACTAGCGGGAGGCCAAGAGACCCAGTACTTC. The encoded protein is CASSQTLAGGQETQYF.